These 5 T cell receptor beta chains were all obtained from the same sample, sequenced in a study of T-cell reconstitution after alpha-beta-depleted transplantation in children. Unique molecular identifiers were incorporated into the prepared TCRbeta library. TCRdb re-called the PCR reads through MiXCR, storing one row per CDR3 protein. Of 700,000 or so distinct CDR3 sequences in the sample, over 10% were seen once. Specimen: PBMCs, collected before TCRalphabeta/CD19-depleted stem cell transplant. These receptors originate from a girl aged 2 to 10 with congenital amegakaryocytic thrombocytopenia, due to receive a stem cell transplant.

There are a few counts of this clonotype. The chain links TRBV7-9 to TRBJ2-1, with 7 bases lining up with TRBD2. There are 17 residues in the CDR3. With V trimmed by 4 bases and J by 5 bases, 14 bases remained unmatched. Germline loops: CDR1 SEHNR, CDR2 FQNEAQ (reference sequence). CDR3 nucleotide sequence: TGTGCCAGCAGCTGGGGGGGGATAGCAGGACCTAACAATGAGCAGTTCTTC. The encoded protein is CASSWGGIAGPNNEQFF.

The chain recombines TRBV29-1 with TRBJ2-2; D may be TRBD2 (6 bases). V gave up 7 bases and J gave up 0 bases, with 9 bases separating them. CDR1 is SQVTM and CDR2 is ANQGSEA in the germline V gene. The CDR3 contains 13 residues. This CDR3 is CSGRDSNTGELFF. CDR3 coding DNA: TGCAGCGGGCGGGACTCGAACACCGGGGAGCTGTTTTTT.

This clonotype was counted ten times or more. Written as DNA, the CDR3 is TGCAGTGCTAGAGATGCTCGCGGGAGTCAGACCCAGTACTTC. It yields the protein CSARDARGSQTQYF. The rearrangement joins TRBV20-1 to TRBJ2-5, with 7 bases fitting TRBD2. CDR1 DFQATT and CDR2 SNEGSKA come from the germline V gene (reference sequence). Germline trimming cut 0 bases from V and 6 bases from J; bases unmatched to any gene: 7. The CDR3 runs 14 residues.

The J gene is TRBJ2-1, the V gene TRBV7-6; 7 bases are shared with TRBD2. This CDR3 spans 16 amino acids. Trimming took 1 base from V and 7 from J; bases not matched to a gene: 10. Germline lookup yields CDR1 SGHVS and CDR2 FNYEAQ. The chain's CDR3 is CASSLEGRAFINEQFF. CDR3 nucleotides: TGTGCCAGCAGCTTAGAGGGGAGGGCATTCATTAATGAGCAGTTCTTC.

This chain connects TRBV5-5 to TRBJ2-7, with D hard to call. Trimming took off 2 bases at V and 5 bases at J, with 5 bases between the two ends. Germline lookup yields CDR1 SGHKS and CDR2 YYEKEE (reference sequence). The length of the CDR3 is 11 residues. Written as DNA, the CDR3 is TGTGCCAGCAGCTTCCTACACGAGCAGTACTTC. Its translation is CASSFLHEQYF.